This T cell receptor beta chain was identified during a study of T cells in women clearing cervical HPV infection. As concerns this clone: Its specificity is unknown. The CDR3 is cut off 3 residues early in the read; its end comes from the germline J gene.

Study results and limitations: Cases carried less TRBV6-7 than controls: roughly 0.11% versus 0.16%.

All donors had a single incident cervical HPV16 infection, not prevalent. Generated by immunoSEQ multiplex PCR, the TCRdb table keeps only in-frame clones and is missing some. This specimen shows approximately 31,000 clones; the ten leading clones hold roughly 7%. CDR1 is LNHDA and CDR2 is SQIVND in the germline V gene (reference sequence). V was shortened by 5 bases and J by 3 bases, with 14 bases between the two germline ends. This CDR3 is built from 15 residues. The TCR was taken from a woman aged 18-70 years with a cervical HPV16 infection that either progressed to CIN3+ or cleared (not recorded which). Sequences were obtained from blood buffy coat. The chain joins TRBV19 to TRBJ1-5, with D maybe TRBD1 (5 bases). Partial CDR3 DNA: TGTGCCAGTAGTGCATCCCGGGGGTCCAATCAGCCC. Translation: CASSASRGSNQP. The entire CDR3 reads CASSASRGSNQPQHF.